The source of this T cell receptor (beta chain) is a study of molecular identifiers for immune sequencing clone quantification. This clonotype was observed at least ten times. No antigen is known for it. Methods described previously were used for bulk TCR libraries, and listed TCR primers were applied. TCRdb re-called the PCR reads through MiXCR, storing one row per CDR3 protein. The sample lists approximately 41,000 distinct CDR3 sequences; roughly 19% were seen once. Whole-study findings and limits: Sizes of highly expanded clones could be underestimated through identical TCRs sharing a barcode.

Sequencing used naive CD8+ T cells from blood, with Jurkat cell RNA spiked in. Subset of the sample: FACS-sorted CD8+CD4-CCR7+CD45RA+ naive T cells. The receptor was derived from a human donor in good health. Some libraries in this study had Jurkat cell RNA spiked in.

In DNA form, the CDR3 reads TGTGCCAGCAGCGAACCGACTGCTGCCACGGATACGCAGTATTTT. Its protein product is CASSEPTAATDTQYF. The chain employs TRBV7-9 and TRBJ2-3; D call uncertain. Germline assignment: CDR1 SEHNR and CDR2 FQNEAQ (reference sequence). This CDR3 contains 15 residues. V lost 5 bases and J 6 bases, leaving 18 bases between the germline ends.